These T cell receptor beta chains were read from a single sample in a study of blood T cell repertoires in COVID-19. The method was immunoSEQ multiplex PCR; TCRdb's version includes in-frame clones alone and lacks a portion of them. This repertoire shows tens of thousands of clones, approximately 85% found once; its top ten account for 4% to 5.5%. Material for sequencing was peripheral blood. The origin of the receptors is a man of 80 years or more with acute or convalescent COVID-19. Each CDR3 is given with its conserved first and last residue. A D gene is named only where the DNA matches it firmly. Expanded clones are given a class, and other clones once, few, many or no size at all.

J gene,D gene,V gene,clone size,CDR3 protein,CDR3 DNA
TRBJ2-2,TRBD1,TRBV19,NA,CASTGQGVGTGELFF,TGTGCCAGTACGGGACAGGGCGTGGGCACCGGGGAGCTGTTTTTT
TRBJ2-7,NA,TRBV28,NA,CAVQGRYEQYF,TGTGCCGTCCAGGGGCGCTACGAGCAGTACTTC
TRBJ2-7,TRBD1,TRBV28,NA,CASSPGQGVVYEQYF,TGTGCCAGCAGTCCGGGACAGGGGGTCGTCTACGAGCAGTACTTC
TRBJ1-1,NA,TRBV18,NA,CASAPQGGPKNTEAFF,TGTGCCAGCGCGCCGCAAGGAGGGCCTAAAAACACTGAAGCTTTCTTT
TRBJ2-2,TRBD1,TRBV7-2,NA,CASSLGTGYGGELFF,TGTGCCAGCAGCTTGGGGACAGGGTATGGCGGGGAGCTGTTTTTT
TRBJ1-4,TRBD1,TRBV9,few,CASSADRGRANEKLFF,TGTGCCAGCAGCGCGGACAGGGGAAGAGCTAATGAAAAACTGTTTTTT
TRBJ2-7,NA,TRBV6-5,NA,CASMRDYEQYF,TGTGCCAGCATGAGGGATTACGAGCAGTACTTC
TRBJ2-5,TRBD2,TRBV7-2,once,CASSLGASGETQYF,TGTGCCAGCAGCTTAGGGGCTAGCGGGGAGACCCAGTACTTC
TRBJ1-1,NA,TRBV28,NA,CASSLGGGGENTEAFF,TGTGCCAGCAGTCTCGGAGGGGGAGGGGAGAACACTGAAGCTTTCTTT
TRBJ1-1,NA,TRBV7-2,NA,CASSPWGTPNTEAFF,TGTGCCAGCAGCCCCTGGGGGACACCGAACACTGAAGCTTTCTTT
TRBJ2-7,NA,TRBV9,once,CASTLGPDPGYEQYF,TGTGCCAGCACCCTCGGCCCTGATCCGGGCTACGAGCAGTACTTC
TRBJ1-3,NA,TRBV19,few,CASSQGGEDTIYF,TGTGCCAGTTCCCAGGGTGGGGAGGACACCATATATTTT
TRBJ1-1,NA,TRBV12-3/TRBV12-4,NA,CASSLVGQTEAFF,TGTGCCAGCAGTTTGGTGGGGCAGACTGAAGCTTTCTTT
TRBJ2-7,TRBD2,TRBV7-2,NA,CASSIAWTSGSYEQYF,TGTGCCAGCAGCATAGCCTGGACTAGCGGCTCCTACGAGCAGTACTTC
TRBJ2-7,NA,TRBV7-9,NA,CASSLGGGGYEQYF,TGTGCCAGCAGCTTAGGAGGGGGAGGGTACGAGCAGTACTTC
TRBJ1-6,TRBD1,TRBV7-2,NA,CASSDYRGINSPLHF,TGTGCCAGCAGCGACTACAGGGGCATAAACTCACCCCTCCACTTT
TRBJ1-3,NA,TRBV30,once,CAWSVERDTSGNTIYF,TGTGCCTGGAGTGTAGAGAGGGACACGTCCGGGAACACCATATATTTT
TRBJ2-3,TRBD1,TRBV5-1,once,CASSLGGQPTDTQYF,TGCGCCAGCAGCTTGGGGGGACAGCCCACAGATACGCAGTATTTT
TRBJ1-5,NA,TRBV29-1,NA,CSVESSGLGGQPQHF,TGCAGCGTAGAAAGCTCAGGTTTAGGAGGTCAGCCCCAGCATTTT
TRBJ2-7,TRBD2,TRBV6-5,few,CASSLRLAGVREQYF,TGTGCCAGCAGCCTTAGACTAGCGGGAGTAAGGGAGCAGTACTTC
TRBJ2-7,TRBD1,TRBV29-1,NA,CSVVRARDRGTYEQYF,TGCAGCGTTGTGAGGGCAAGGGACAGGGGGACCTACGAGCAGTACTTC
TRBJ1-5,NA,TRBV19,NA,CASSIEGGARGQPQHF,TGTGCCAGTAGTATTGAGGGGGGGGCGAGGGGTCAGCCCCAGCATTTT
TRBJ1-2,NA,TRBV24-1,NA,CATSDPSGGQGYTF,TGTGCCACCAGTGATCCGTCAGGTGGTCAAGGCTACACCTTC
TRBJ1-2,NA,TRBV4-3,few,CASSQGPSGRNYGYTF,TGCGCCAGCAGCCAGGGGCCGTCAGGAAGGAACTATGGCTACACCTTC
TRBJ2-2,TRBD2,TRBV24-1,NA,CASSSIHAGEWTGELFF,TGTGCCAGCAGCTCTATTCACGCGGGGGAGTGGACCGGGGAGCTGTTTTTT
TRBJ2-7,NA,TRBV6-5,NA,CASRAGQDYEQYF,TGTGCCAGCAGAGCGGGACAGGACTACGAGCAGTACTTC
TRBJ1-5,NA,TRBV5-1,NA,CASSLDPSQPQHF,TGCGCCAGCAGCTTGGATCCCAGTCAGCCCCAGCATTTT
TRBJ2-7,TRBD1,TRBV27,NA,CASSLSLPRQGAVYEQYF,TGTGCCAGCAGTTTATCTCTCCCCAGACAGGGGGCAGTCTACGAGCAGTACTTC
TRBJ1-1,NA,TRBV5-1,NA,CASSGPTEINTEAFF,TGCGCCAGCAGCGGACCGACAGAGATAAACACTGAAGCTTTCTTT
TRBJ2-2,NA,TRBV19,NA,CASSIGTWSSTGELFF,TGTGCCAGTAGTATAGGGACATGGAGTTCTACCGGGGAGCTGTTTTTT
TRBJ1-6,TRBD1,TRBV25-1,few,CASTRTGNYNSPLHF,TGTGCCAGCACTCGGACAGGGAATTATAATTCACCCCTCCACTTT
TRBJ1-6,TRBD1,TRBV27,NA,CASRRDRGGSPLHF,TGTGCCAGCAGACGCGACAGGGGAGGGTCACCCCTCCACTTT
TRBJ2-2,NA,TRBV28,NA,CASWARSNTGELFF,TGTGCCAGCTGGGCCCGCAGTAACACCGGGGAGCTGTTTTTT
TRBJ2-7,TRBD2,TRBV27,NA,CASRTGGSYEQYF,TGTGCCAGCCGGACGGGGGGTTCCTACGAGCAGTACTTC
TRBJ2-7,TRBD2,TRBV7-2,NA,CASSTLAGVAYEQYF,TGTGCCAGCAGCACCCTAGCGGGGGTTGCCTACGAGCAGTACTTC
TRBJ1-1,NA,TRBV10-2,NA,CASTRQSNTEAFF,TGCGCCAGTACGCGACAGAGCAACACTGAAGCTTTCTTT
TRBJ2-7,TRBD1,TRBV6-5,NA,CASRRLDRDREQYF,TGTGCCAGCAGGAGACTGGACAGGGATAGAGAGCAGTACTTC